This paragraph covers one T cell receptor (beta chain) sequence. The read finishes 3 residues shy of the CDR3 end, and the germline J gene is used to complete it. The entry originates in a study of T cells in women clearing cervical HPV infection. Study-wide background: Cases: HPV16-related CIN3 or worse on histology, 2 invasive cancers.

immunoSEQ multiplex PCR used an average of around 1,200 ng genomic DNA. Method: immunoSEQ multiplex PCR; TCRdb's copy keeps in-frame clones and lacks some. The listing contains around 12,000 clones. The germline V gene has CDR1 SGHTA and CDR2 FQGTGA. This CDR3 region has 14 residues. V lost 0 bases to trimming and J lost 6 bases; unmatched junction nucleotides: 1. The receptor was isolated from a woman between 18 and 70 years old with a cervical HPV16 infection that either progressed to CIN3+ or cleared (not recorded which). The sample consisted of blood buffy coat. This chain links TRBV7-3 with TRBJ2-2; 7 bases are shared with TRBD1. CDR3 DNA, as far as it was read: TGTGCCAGCAGCTTAACTCAGGGGGCCGGGGAG. It yields the protein CASSLTQGAGE. The entire CDR3 reads CASSLTQGAGELFF.